This T cell receptor beta chain was identified during a study of glioma-infiltrating T cells after dendritic cell vaccination. The V and J ends lost 6 bases and 5 bases respectively, with 7 bases between them. The CDR3 spans 11 residues. The germline CDR1 and CDR2 sequences are SGHVT and SQSDAQ. Profiled with immunoSEQ multiplex PCR; TCRdb holds only in-frame clones, not every one. The sample consists of roughly 82,000 clones, approximately 90% of them appearing once. V usage is TRBV7-4 and J usage is TRBJ1-1; D is ambiguous. The sequence derives from a human donor with glioblastoma. The sequencing here drew on blood, taken before dendritic cell vaccination. The CDR3 nucleotides read TGTGCCAGCAGAGTCACAACTGAAGCTTTCTTT. This gives the protein CASRVTTEAFF.